These T cell receptor beta chains were read from a single sample in a study of human T cells and chemical hapten exposure. TCRdb fed the RACE reads into MiXCR, producing one record per CDR3 protein. The sample comprises approximately 120,000 distinct CDR3 sequences, 9% to 9.5% of which are singletons, and 3.1% rests with the top ten. Sequenced material: whole blood, taken in connection with sensitization to the hapten diphenylcyclopropenone (DPC). All receptors derive from a woman in her forties with alopecia areata. Some clones in this sample may be carry-over from other donors' samples. CDR3s include the opening cysteine and the closing phenylalanine or tryptophan. The D gene is left open where the match is weak. Clone sizes are given selectively: once, few, many, or a class where the clone is expanded.

V gene	CDR3 length	clone size	J gene	D gene	CDR3 protein	CDR3 DNA
TRBV29-1	14	.	TRBJ2-1	TRBD2	CSVTGRSGSNEQFF	TGCAGCGTTACCGGGAGGTCCGGGTCTAATGAGCAGTTCTTC
TRBV6-2/TRBV6-3	16	.	TRBJ1-1	.	CASSYSDRDPRTEAFF	TGTGCCAGCAGTTACTCCGATCGGGACCCAAGAACTGAAGCTTTCTTT
TRBV7-2	15	few	TRBJ1-5	TRBD1	CASTEQGYRNQPQHF	TGTGCCAGCACCGAACAGGGGTACCGCAATCAGCCCCAGCATTTT
TRBV5-8	14	few	TRBJ1-4	TRBD1	CASNNDRVGEKLFF	TGTGCCAGCAACAACGACAGGGTCGGCGAAAAACTGTTTTTT
TRBV12-3/TRBV12-4	14	.	TRBJ1-2	TRBD1	CASSETGANYGYTF	TGTGCCAGCAGCGAGACAGGGGCTAACTATGGCTACACCTTC
TRBV4-2	16	few	TRBJ1-5	.	CASSQWSGAFNQPQHF	TGTGCCAGCAGCCAATGGTCTGGGGCGTTCAATCAGCCCCAGCATTTT
TRBV30	14	few	TRBJ2-3	TRBD1	CAWSVRGRGDTQYF	TGTGCCTGGAGCGTCAGGGGGCGCGGCGATACGCAGTATTTT
TRBV6-2/TRBV6-3	17	many	TRBJ1-5	.	CASTPRQLAYSNQPQHF	TGTGCCAGCACCCCTAGGCAGCTAGCCTATAGCAATCAGCCCCAGCATTTT
TRBV24-1	13	many	TRBJ2-2	.	CATRAENTGELFF	TGTGCCACCAGGGCGGAGAACACCGGGGAGCTGTTTTTT
TRBV6-6	16	many	TRBJ2-6	.	CASSYPAGSGANVLTF	TGTGCCAGCAGTTATCCTGCAGGCTCTGGGGCCAACGTCCTGACTTTC
TRBV3-1	14	many	TRBJ1-1	.	CASSPRGGTPEAFF	TGTGCCAGCAGTCCTAGGGGAGGCACGCCTGAAGCTTTCTTT
TRBV7-2	17	.	TRBJ1-3	.	CASSPRATPVSGNTIYF	TGTGCCAGCAGCCCCCGGGCGACGCCAGTCTCTGGAAACACCATATATTTT
TRBV7-2	13	many	TRBJ1-2	.	CASSSDSFYGCTF	TGTGCCAGCAGTTCCGACAGTTTCTATGGCTGCACCTTC
TRBV2	15	few	TRBJ1-6	.	CASSPTNAGNSPLHF	TGTGCCAGCAGTCCGACCAATGCCGGGAATTCACCCCTCCACTTT
TRBV3-1	14	.	TRBJ1-2	.	CASSQGYSSYGYTF	TGTGCCAGCAGCCAAGGGTACAGTTCTTATGGCTACACCTTC
TRBV27	13	many	TRBJ2-7	.	CASSLGLFYEQYF	TGTGCCAGCAGTCTTGGACTTTTCTACGAGCAGTACTTC
TRBV29-1	13	many	TRBJ2-5	.	CSVGWGRRETQYF	TGCAGCGTTGGGTGGGGCAGGCGAGAGACCCAGTACTTC
TRBV7-6	13	.	TRBJ2-5	.	CASSLGGEGTQYF	TGTGCCAGCAGCTTAGGCGGGGAAGGGACCCAGTACTTC
TRBV14	15	few	TRBJ2-1	.	CASRLGGRMRDEQFF	TGTGCCAGCAGGCTCGGGGGCCGTATGAGGGATGAGCAGTTCTTC
TRBV4-1	15	.	TRBJ2-2	TRBD2	CASSLTSGDTGELFF	TGCGCCAGCAGCCTTACTAGCGGAGACACCGGGGAGCTGTTTTTT
TRBV7-7	13	.	TRBJ1-4	.	CAIERETNEKLFF	TGTGCCATCGAACGGGAGACCAATGAAAAACTGTTTTTT
TRBV7-9	14	.	TRBJ2-3	.	CASSLSRVADTQYF	TGTGCCAGCAGCTTGTCGAGGGTCGCAGATACGCAGTATTTT
TRBV19	13	many	TRBJ1-4	.	CASTEGVGGKLFF	TGTGCCAGTACCGAAGGGGTTGGCGGAAAACTGTTTTTT
TRBV5-1	13	few	TRBJ2-3	.	CASAAGSADTQYF	TGCGCCAGCGCGGCGGGCAGCGCAGATACGCAGTATTTT
TRBV6-2/TRBV6-3	13	.	TRBJ1-6	.	CASSYETGNHLHF	TGTGCCAGCAGTTACGAAACAGGGAACCACCTCCACTTT
TRBV7-8	13	few	TRBJ2-2	.	CASYDTSSGELFF	TGTGCCAGCTACGATACAAGCAGCGGGGAGCTGTTTTTT
TRBV10-1	18	many	TRBJ1-2	.	CASSESKRAGTGITGYTF	TGCGCCAGCAGTGAGTCGAAACGGGCGGGGACGGGGATTACTGGCTACACCTTC
TRBV7-2	13	many	TRBJ1-3	.	CASSLSHGNTIYF	TGTGCCAGCAGCTTATCCCACGGAAACACCATATATTTT
TRBV5-1	14	.	TRBJ1-5	.	CASSLAVGDQPQHF	TGCGCCAGCAGCTTGGCCGTTGGGGATCAGCCCCAGCATTTT
TRBV14	13	many	TRBJ2-7	TRBD1	CASSRTGGDEQYF	TGTGCCAGCAGCCGGACAGGGGGGGACGAGCAGTACTTC
TRBV6-5	12	once	TRBJ2-5	TRBD2	CASSDGGGNQYF	TGTGCCAGCTCCGATGGCGGGGGAAACCAGTACTTC
TRBV7-9	15	many	TRBJ1-6	.	CASRPHQGLENPLHF	TGTGCCAGCAGGCCGCACCAAGGTTTAGAAAATCCCCTCCACTTT
TRBV15	15	.	TRBJ1-5	.	CATSRAQRYNQPQHF	TGTGCCACCAGCAGAGCCCAGAGGTACAATCAGCCCCAGCATTTT
TRBV6-2/TRBV6-3	16	medium-sized	TRBJ2-1	TRBD2	CASSYSLAGGYNEQFF	TGTGCCAGCAGTTACTCGCTAGCGGGGGGATACAATGAGCAGTTCTTC
TRBV20-1	15	many	TRBJ1-6	.	CSARLDSSYNSPLHF	TGCAGTGCCCGACTTGACAGCTCCTATAATTCACCCCTCCACTTT
TRBV6-2/TRBV6-3	17	.	TRBJ1-1	.	CASSYSRQALLNTEAFF	TGTGCCAGCAGTTACTCCCGACAGGCCTTGTTGAACACTGAAGCTTTCTTT
TRBV21-1	17	.	TRBJ2-7	.	CASSKEGRTGNSYEQYF	TGTGCCAGCAGCAAAGAAGGCAGGACAGGGAACTCCTACGAGCAGTACTTC
TRBV28	14	many	TRBJ2-7	.	CASSVTSQAYEQYF	TGTGCCAGCAGTGTGACTAGTCAAGCCTACGAGCAGTACTTC
TRBV27	14	few	TRBJ2-2	TRBD2	CASTGLESFGELFF	TGTGCCAGCACTGGACTAGAATCCTTCGGGGAGCTGTTTTTT
TRBV15	12	.	TRBJ1-4	.	CATSRVDEKLFF	TGTGCCACTTCGAGGGTAGATGAAAAACTGTTTTTT
TRBV6-5	14	few	TRBJ1-5	.	CASSYSSTLRPQHF	TGTGCCAGCAGTTACTCGAGCACCCTGCGGCCCCAGCATTTT
TRBV11-3	13	.	TRBJ2-7	.	CASSFGTAYEQYF	TGTGCCAGCAGCTTCGGTACAGCTTACGAGCAGTACTTC